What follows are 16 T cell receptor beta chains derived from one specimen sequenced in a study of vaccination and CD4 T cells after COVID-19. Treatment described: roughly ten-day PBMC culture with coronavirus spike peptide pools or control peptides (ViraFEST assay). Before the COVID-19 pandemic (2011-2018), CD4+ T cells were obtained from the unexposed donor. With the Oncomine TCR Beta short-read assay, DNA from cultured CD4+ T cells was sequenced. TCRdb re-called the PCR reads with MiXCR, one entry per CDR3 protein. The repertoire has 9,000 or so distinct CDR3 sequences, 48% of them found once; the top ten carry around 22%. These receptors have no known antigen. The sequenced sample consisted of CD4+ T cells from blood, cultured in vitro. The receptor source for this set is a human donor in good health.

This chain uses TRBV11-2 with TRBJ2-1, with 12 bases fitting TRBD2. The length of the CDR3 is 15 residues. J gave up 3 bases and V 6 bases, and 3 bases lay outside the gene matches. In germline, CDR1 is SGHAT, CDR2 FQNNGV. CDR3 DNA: TGTGCCAGCAGTGGACTAGCGGGACTCTACAATGAGCAGTTCTTC. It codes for CASSGLAGLYNEQFF.

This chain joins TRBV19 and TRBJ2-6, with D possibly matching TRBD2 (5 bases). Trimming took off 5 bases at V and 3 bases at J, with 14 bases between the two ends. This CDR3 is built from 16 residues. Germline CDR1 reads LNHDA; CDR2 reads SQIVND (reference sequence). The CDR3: CASSRGSISGANVLTF. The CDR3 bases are TGTGCCAGTAGTCGTGGGAGTATTAGTGGGGCCAACGTCCTGACTTTC.

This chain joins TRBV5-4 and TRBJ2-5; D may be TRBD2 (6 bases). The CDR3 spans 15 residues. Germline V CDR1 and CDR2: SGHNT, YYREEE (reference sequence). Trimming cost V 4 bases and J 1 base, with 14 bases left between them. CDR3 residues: CASSPGGLGQETQYF. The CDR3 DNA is TGTGCCAGCAGCCCCGGGGGATTGGGCCAAGAGACCCAGTACTTC.

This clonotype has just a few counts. CDR3 sequence: CATSVSGANVLTF. The CDR3 bases are TGTGCCACCAGTGTTTCCGGGGCCAACGTCCTGACTTTC. The rearrangement links TRBV24-1 to TRBJ2-6; D is ambiguous. V was clipped by 5 bases and J by 4 bases, with 5 bases between them. CDR1 and CDR2 from the germline V gene are KGHDR and SFDVKD. The CDR3 runs to 13 residues.

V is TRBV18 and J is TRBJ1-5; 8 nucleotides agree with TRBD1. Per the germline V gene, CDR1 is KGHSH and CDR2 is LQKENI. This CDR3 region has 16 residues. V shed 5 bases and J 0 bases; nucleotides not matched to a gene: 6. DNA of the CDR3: TGTGCCAGCTCATCATATACAGGGGGTAGCAATCAGCCCCAGCATTTT. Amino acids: CASSSYTGGSNQPQHF.

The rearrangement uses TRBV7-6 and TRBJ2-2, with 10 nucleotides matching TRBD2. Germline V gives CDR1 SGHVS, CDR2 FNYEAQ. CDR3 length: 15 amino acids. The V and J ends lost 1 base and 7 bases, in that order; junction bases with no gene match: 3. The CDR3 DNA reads TGTGCCAGCAGCTTAGGGTCTAGCGGGAGCGGGGAGCTGTTTTTT. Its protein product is CASSLGSSGSGELFF.

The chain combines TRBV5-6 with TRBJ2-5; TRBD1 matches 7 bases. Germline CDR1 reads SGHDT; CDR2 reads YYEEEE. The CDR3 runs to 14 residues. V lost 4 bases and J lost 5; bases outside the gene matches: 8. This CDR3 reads CASSLRQGRETQYF. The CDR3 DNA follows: TGTGCCAGCAGCCTACGACAGGGCAGGGAGACCCAGTACTTC.

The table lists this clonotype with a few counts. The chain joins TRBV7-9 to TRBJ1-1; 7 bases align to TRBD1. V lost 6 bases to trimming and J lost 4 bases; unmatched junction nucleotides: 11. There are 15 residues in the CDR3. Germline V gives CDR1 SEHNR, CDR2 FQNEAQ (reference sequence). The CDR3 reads CASRAKDRLGTEAFF. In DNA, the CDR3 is TGTGCCAGCAGGGCCAAGGACAGGCTAGGCACTGAAGCTTTCTTT.

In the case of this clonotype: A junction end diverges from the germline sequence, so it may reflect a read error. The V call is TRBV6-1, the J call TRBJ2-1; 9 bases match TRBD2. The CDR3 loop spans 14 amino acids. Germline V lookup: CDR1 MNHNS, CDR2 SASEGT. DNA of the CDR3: TGTGCCAGCGGTGAGGGACTAGCTGTCGATGAGCAGTTCTTC. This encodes CASGEGLAVDEQFF.

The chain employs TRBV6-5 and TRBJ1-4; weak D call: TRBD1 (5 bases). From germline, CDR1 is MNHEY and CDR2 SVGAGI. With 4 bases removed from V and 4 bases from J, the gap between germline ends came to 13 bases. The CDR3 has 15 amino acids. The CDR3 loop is CASSSTDGGNEKLFF. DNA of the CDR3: TGTGCCAGCAGTTCAACGGACGGGGGTAATGAAAAACTGTTTTTT.

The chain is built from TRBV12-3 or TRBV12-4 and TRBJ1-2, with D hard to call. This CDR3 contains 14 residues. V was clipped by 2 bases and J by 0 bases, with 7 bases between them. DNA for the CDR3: TGTGCCAGCAGTTTACACGGTCCTAACTATGGCTACACCTTC. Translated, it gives CASSLHGPNYGYTF.

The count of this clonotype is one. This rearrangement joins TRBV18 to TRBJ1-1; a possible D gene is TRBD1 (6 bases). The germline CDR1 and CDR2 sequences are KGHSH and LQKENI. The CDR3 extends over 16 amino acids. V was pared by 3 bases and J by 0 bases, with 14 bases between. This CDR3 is CASSPPVRGMNTEAFF. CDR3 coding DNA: TGTGCCAGCTCACCCCCGGTGAGGGGGATGAACACTGAAGCTTTCTTT.

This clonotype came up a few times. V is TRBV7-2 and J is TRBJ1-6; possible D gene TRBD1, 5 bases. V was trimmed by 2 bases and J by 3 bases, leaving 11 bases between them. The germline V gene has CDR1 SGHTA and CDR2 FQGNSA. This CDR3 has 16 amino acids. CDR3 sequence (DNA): TGTGCCAGCAGCTTACCGGGGACTGGCTATAATTCACCCCTCCACTTT. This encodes CASSLPGTGYNSPLHF.

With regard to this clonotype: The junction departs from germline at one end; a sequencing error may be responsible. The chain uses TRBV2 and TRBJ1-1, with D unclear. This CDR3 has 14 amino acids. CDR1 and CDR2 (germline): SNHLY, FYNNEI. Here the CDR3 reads CAGRRSAANTDAFF. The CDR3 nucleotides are TGTGCCGGACGACGGTCCGCGGCCAACACTGATGCTTTCTTT.

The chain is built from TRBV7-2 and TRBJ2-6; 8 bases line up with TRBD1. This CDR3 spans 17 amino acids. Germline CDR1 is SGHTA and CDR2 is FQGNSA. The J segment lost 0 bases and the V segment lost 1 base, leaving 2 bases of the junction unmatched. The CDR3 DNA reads TGTGCCAGCAGCTTAGTAGGGACAGGCTCTGGGGCCAACGTCCTGACTTTC. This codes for CASSLVGTGSGANVLTF. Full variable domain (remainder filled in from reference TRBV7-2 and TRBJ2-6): GAGVSQSPSNKVTEKGKDVELRCDPISGHTALYWYRQSLGQGLEFLIYFQGNSAPDKSGLPSDRFSAERTGGSVSTLTIQRTQQEDSAVYLCASSLVGTGSGANVLTFGAGSRLTVL.

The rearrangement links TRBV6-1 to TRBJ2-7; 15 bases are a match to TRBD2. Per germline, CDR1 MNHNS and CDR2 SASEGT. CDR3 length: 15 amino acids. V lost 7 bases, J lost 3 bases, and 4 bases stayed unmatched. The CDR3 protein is CASIWTSGGDYEQYF. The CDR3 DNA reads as TGTGCCAGCATTTGGACTAGCGGGGGGGACTACGAGCAGTACTTC.